The clone carrying this T cell receptor beta chain has a handful of counts. V was trimmed by 5 bases and J by 4 bases, leaving 12 bases between them. CDR1 is SGHAT, CDR2 FQNNGV, per germline. The CDR3 totals 14 residues. This entry comes from a study of early T cells in non-severe SARS-CoV-2 infection. As for the study in general: Sequenced material consisted of bulk RNA (from unsorted whole blood), and chains were unpaired.

Each single cDNA molecule received a unique molecular identifier. TCRdb re-called the 5' RACE reads through MiXCR, storing one row per CDR3 protein. The top ten clones hold less than 0.6% of a sample with 70,000 to 95,000 distinct CDR3 sequences, about 15% of them seen once. The gene calls are TRBV11-2 and TRBJ1-3, with D unresolved. The TCR originated in an adult who was a healthcare worker with PCR-confirmed SARS-CoV-2 infection or an uninfected control (not recorded which). Input material: whole blood. The CDR3 loop is CASSRTASGNTIYF. The DNA of the CDR3 is TGTGCCAGCAGCCGGACGGCCTCAGGAAACACCATATATTTT.